This T cell receptor beta chain is from a study of human thymus T cells. The table came from immunoSEQ multiplex PCR; TCRdb's copy has only in-frame clones and leaves some out. Of 57,000 or so clones in the sample, 94% were seen once. Findings of the study overall: Repertoires sampled from thymus and blood appeared biased in V and J gene usage.

V lost 0 bases and J lost 1, with 4 bases in between. Looked up from germline, CDR1 is SGHRS and CDR2 is YFSETQ. There are 13 residues in the CDR3. Points on this clone: No antigen is known for it.

Sequencing used blood. The TCR comes from a boy in the first two years of life with a congenital heart defect but otherwise immunologically healthy. The V call is TRBV5-1, the J call TRBJ2-5, with unresolved D. CDR3: CASSLGVQETQYF. CDR3 nucleotides: TGCGCCAGCAGCTTGGGGGTCCAAGAGACCCAGTACTTC.